The clone carrying this T cell receptor beta chain was observed at least ten times. For repertoire sequencing, the TCR beta CDR3 regions were amplified from RNA transcripts. Second-round multiplex PCR came after a first-round RT-PCR that employed HTBI primers. A single record per CDR3 protein comes from TCRdb applying MiXCR to the multiplex PCR reads. The sample lists hundreds of thousands of distinct CDR3 sequences, roughly 20% occurring once. The sample comes from a study of Graves' ophthalmopathy and Graves' hyperthyroidism. About the research overall: Ahead of any treatment, peripheral blood was obtained at the initial diagnosis.

Germline-derived CDR1 and CDR2 are MNHNS and SASEGT. The CDR3 contains 15 residues. With 6 bases clipped from V and 1 base from J, the junction kept 5 bases outside the gene matches. This chain joins TRBV6-1 and TRBJ2-7; 11 nucleotides align to TRBD2. Sequencing was performed on peripheral blood. The TCR was taken from a woman younger than 30 with stable Graves' hyperthyroidism. Some clones in this sample may be carry-over from other donors' samples. The CDR3: CASRFGTSGSYEQYF. CDR3 DNA: TGTGCCAGCAGATTCGGGACTAGCGGATCCTACGAGCAGTACTTC.